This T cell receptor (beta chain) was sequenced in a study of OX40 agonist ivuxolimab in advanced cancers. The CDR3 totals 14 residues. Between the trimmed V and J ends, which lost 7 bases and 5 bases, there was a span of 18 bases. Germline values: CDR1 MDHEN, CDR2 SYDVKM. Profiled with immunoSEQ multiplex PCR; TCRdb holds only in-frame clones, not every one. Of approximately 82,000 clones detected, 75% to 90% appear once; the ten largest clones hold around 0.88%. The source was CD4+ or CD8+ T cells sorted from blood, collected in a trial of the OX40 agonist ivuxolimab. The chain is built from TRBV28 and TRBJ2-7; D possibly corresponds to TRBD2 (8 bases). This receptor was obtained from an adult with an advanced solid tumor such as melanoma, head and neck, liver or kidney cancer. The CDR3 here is CASTPREGANEQYF. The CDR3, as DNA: TGTGCCAGCACCCCCCGGGAGGGGGCGAACGAGCAGTACTTC. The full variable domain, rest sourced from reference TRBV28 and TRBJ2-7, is DVKVTQSSRYLVKRTGEKVFLECVQDMDHENMFWYRQDPGLGLRLIYFSYDVKMKEKGDIPEGYSVSREKKERFSLILESASTNQTSMYLCASTPREGANEQYFGPGTRLTVT.